A selection of T cell receptor beta chains follows, all from one sample in a study of OX40 agonist ivuxolimab in advanced cancers. Method: immunoSEQ multiplex PCR; TCRdb's copy keeps in-frame clones and lacks some. Of around 70,000 clones listed, almost 90% were seen once; the top ten hold roughly 2.9%. The source was CD4+ or CD8+ T cells sorted from blood, collected in a trial of the OX40 agonist ivuxolimab. Source of these receptors: an adult with an advanced solid tumor such as melanoma, head and neck, liver or kidney cancer. Both conserved end residues are part of each CDR3. A D gene is named only where the DNA matches it firmly. Clone size is not always given. Where it is, it says once, few, many or a class for expanded clones.

>.|TRBD2|TRBJ2-7|TRBV2
CASSVRTSGTYEQYF
TGTGCCAGCAGTGTACGGACTAGCGGGACCTACGAGCAGTACTTC
>once|TRBD2|TRBJ2-1|TRBV15
CATSGSISYNEQFF
TGTGCCACTAGCGGGAGTATCTCCTACAATGAGCAGTTCTTC
>.|TRBD1|TRBJ2-2|TRBV11-1
CASSLETGGFVRTGELFF
TGTGCCAGCAGCTTAGAAACAGGGGGATTCGTTCGGACCGGGGAGCTGTTTTTT
>.|TRBD1|TRBJ2-6|TRBV9
CASSVVAGTGELWTANVLTF
TGTGCCAGCAGTGTCGTAGCCGGGACAGGGGAACTCTGGACGGCCAACGTCCTGACTTTC
>.|.|TRBJ2-7|TRBV11-2
CASSPWGGADTGNEQYF
TGTGCCAGCAGCCCCTGGGGGGGGGCCGATACAGGGAACGAGCAGTACTTC
>.|TRBD1|TRBJ2-7|TRBV2
CASSDTGTGVTYF
TGTGCCAGCAGTGACACCGGGACAGGGGTCACGTACTTC
>.|.|TRBJ1-3|TRBV12-5
CASGLRQKGNTIYF
TGTGCTAGTGGTTTGAGACAGAAGGGAAACACCATATATTTT
>.|.|TRBJ2-1|TRBV4-2
CASSQVLGTYNEQFF
TGTGCCAGCAGCCAAGTCCTCGGGACCTACAATGAGCAGTTCTTC
>once|.|TRBJ2-7|TRBV6-1
CASSEPGEGYEQYF
TGTGCCAGCAGTGAACCAGGGGAGGGCTACGAGCAGTACTTC
>.|TRBD1|TRBJ1-2|TRBV5-5
CASSFVAGQGSPSTF
TGTGCCAGCAGCTTTGTAGCCGGACAGGGGTCCCCCTCCACCTTC
>once|TRBD2|TRBJ2-1|TRBV18
CASSRTSGGYNEQFF
TGTGCCAGCTCACGGACTAGCGGGGGATACAATGAGCAGTTCTTC
>.|.|TRBJ2-7|TRBV4-1
CASSQGGPGLYEQYF
TGCGCCAGCAGCCAAGGTGGACCGGGACTCTACGAGCAGTACTTC
>.|.|TRBJ1-2|TRBV5-6
CASSLSTGGYTF
TGTGCCAGCAGCTTGTCCACGGGAGGCTACACCTTC
>.|.|TRBJ1-1|TRBV7-3
CASSSQGGNTEAFF
TGTGCCAGCAGCTCCCAAGGGGGTAACACTGAAGCTTTCTTT
>.|.|TRBJ2-7|TRBV10-3
CAISDWTGTSSSYEQYF
TGTGCCATCAGTGATTGGACGGGAACCTCCTCAAGCTACGAGCAGTACTTC
>once|.|TRBJ2-7|TRBV25-1
CASSDEGEQYF
TGTGCCAGCAGTGATGAGGGCGAGCAGTACTTC